The clone carrying this T cell receptor (beta chain) has at least ten counts. These data are taken from a study of identical twins. TCRdb re-called the 5' RACE reads through MiXCR, storing one row per CDR3 protein. This repertoire shows roughly 1,500,000 distinct CDR3 sequences, more than 30% found once; its top ten account for approximately 0.25%. The trim removed 6 bases at V and 1 base at J, leaving 5 bases unmatched. CDR1 and CDR2 (germline): MNHEY, SVGEGT. This CDR3 region has 14 residues. The rearrangement joins TRBV6-2 or TRBV6-3 to TRBJ2-7, with 8 bases aligning to TRBD2. The sequence was obtained from a newborn girl in good health. Sequencing used cord blood. DNA of the CDR3: TGTGCCAGCAGCTTGACTAGCGCTTCCTACGAGCAGTACTTC. Translating gives CASSLTSASYEQYF.